Here is one TCR beta chain with its context. This record comes from a study of blood T cell repertoires in COVID-19. Overall study: Collection of acute and convalescent COVID-19 samples took place in the United States, Italy and Spain. Nucleic acid was either cDNA or gDNA, and it came from T cells, B-cell-depleted T cells, or PBMCs.

The germline gives CDR1 MNHNS, CDR2 SASEGT. Trimming stripped 3 bases from V and 6 bases from J, with 8 bases between. This CDR3 is built from 13 residues. Profiling relied on immunoSEQ multiplex PCR, and the TCRdb table lists in-frame clones only, not all of them. The sample includes about 50,000 clones, around 85% of them seen just once. Sequenced sample: peripheral blood. The sequence derives from a man aged 55 to 69 with acute or convalescent COVID-19. This chain uses TRBV6-1 with TRBJ1-4; D gene unclear. The CDR3 nucleotides read TGTGCCAGCAGTGAGAGCTTCGATGAAAAACTGTTTTTT. It yields the protein CASSESFDEKLFF.